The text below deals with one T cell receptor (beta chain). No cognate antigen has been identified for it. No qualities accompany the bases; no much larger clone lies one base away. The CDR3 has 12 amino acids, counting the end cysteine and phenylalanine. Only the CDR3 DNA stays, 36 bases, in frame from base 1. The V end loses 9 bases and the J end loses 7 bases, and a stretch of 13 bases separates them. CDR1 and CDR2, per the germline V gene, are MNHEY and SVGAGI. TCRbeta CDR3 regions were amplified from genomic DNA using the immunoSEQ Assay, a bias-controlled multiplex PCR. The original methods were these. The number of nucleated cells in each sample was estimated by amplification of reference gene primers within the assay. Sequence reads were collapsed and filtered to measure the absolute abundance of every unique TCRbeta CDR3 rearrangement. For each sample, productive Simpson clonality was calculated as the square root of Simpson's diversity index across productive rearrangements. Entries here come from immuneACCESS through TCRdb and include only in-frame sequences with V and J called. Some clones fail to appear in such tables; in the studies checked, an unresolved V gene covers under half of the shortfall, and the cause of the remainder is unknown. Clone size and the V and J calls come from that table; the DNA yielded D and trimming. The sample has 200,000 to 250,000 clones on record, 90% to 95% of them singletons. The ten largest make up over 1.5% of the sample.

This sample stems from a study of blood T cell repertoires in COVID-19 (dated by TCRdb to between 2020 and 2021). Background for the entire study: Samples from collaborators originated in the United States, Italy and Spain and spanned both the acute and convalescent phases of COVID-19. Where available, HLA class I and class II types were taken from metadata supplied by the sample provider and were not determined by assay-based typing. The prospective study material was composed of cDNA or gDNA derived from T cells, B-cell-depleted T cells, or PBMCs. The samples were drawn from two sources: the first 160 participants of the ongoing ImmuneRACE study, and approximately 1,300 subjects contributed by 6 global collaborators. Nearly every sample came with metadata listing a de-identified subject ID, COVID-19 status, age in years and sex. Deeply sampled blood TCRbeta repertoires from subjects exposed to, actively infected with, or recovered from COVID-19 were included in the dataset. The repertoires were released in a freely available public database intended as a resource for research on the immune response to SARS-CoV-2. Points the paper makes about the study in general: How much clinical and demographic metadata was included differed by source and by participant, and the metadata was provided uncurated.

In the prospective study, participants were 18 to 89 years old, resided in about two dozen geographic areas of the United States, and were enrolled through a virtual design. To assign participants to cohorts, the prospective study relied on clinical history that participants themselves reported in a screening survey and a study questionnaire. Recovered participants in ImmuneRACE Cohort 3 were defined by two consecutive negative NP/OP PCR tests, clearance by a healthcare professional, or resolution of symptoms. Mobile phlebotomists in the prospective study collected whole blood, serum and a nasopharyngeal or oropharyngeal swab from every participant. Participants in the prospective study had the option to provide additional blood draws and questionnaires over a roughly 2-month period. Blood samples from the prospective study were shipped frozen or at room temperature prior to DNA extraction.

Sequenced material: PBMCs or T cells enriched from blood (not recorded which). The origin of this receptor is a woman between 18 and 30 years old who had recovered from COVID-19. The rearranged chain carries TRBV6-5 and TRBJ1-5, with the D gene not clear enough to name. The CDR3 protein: CASETPGQPQHF. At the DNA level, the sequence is TGTGCCAGTGAGACCCCCGGGCAGCCCCAGCATTTT.